This passage covers 23 T cell receptor beta chains from one sample sequenced in a study of cytotoxic CD8 clonotypes in ibrutinib-treated CLL. This table comes from immunoSEQ multiplex PCR, and its TCRdb copy is limited to in-frame clones, with some not included. The data show under 200,000 clones, with more than 75% seen just once and roughly 2% held by the top ten. Sequenced material: PBMCs, taken after 12 months of ibrutinib treatment. The receptors come from a human donor with chronic lymphocytic leukemia.

The CDR3 reads CASSPVGQLVGYTF. The CDR3 DNA sequence: TGTGCCAGCAGCCCGGTGGGACAGCTCGTTGGCTACACCTTC. The rearrangement links TRBV7-9 to TRBJ1-2; 7 nucleotides line up with TRBD1. Germline-derived CDR1 and CDR2 are SEHNR and FQNEAQ (reference sequence). This CDR3 contains 14 residues. The J segment lost 7 bases and the V segment lost 5 bases, leaving 10 bases of the junction unmatched.

This chain connects TRBV7-9 to TRBJ2-5; a possible D gene is TRBD2 (5 bases). CDR3 length: 17 residues. Per germline, CDR1 SEHNR and CDR2 FQNEAQ (reference sequence). Trimming took 3 bases from V and 5 from J, leaving 22 bases between them. The CDR3 reads CASSFPKSKGVRETQYF. The DNA for the CDR3 is TGTGCCAGCAGCTTCCCTAAAAGTAAGGGAGTCCGGGAGACCCAGTACTTC. The full variable domain, with the rest looked up from reference TRBV7-9 and TRBJ2-5, is DTGVSQNPRHKITKRGQNVTFRCDPISEHNRLYWYRQTLGQGPEFLTYFQNEAQLEKSRLLSDRFSAERPKGSFSTLEIQRTEQGDSAMYLCASSFPKSKGVRETQYFGPGTRLLVL.

The chain links TRBV5-6 to TRBJ2-3; 8 nucleotides line up with TRBD1. Germline V CDR1 and CDR2: SGHDT, YYEEEE. Losses at the gene ends were 0 bases for V and 5 bases for J; bases not matched to a gene: 5. The CDR3 has 15 amino acids. For the CDR3, the DNA is TGTGCCAGCAGCTTGGGACAGGGGTTTAGAGATACGCAGTATTTT. Translating gives CASSLGQGFRDTQYF. Drawing the rest from reference TRBV5-6 and TRBJ2-3, the complete variable domain is DAGVTQSPTHLIKTRGQQVTLRCSPKSGHDTVSWYQQALGQGPQFIFQYYEEEERQRGNFPDRFSGHQFPNYSSELNVNALLLGDSALYLCASSLGQGFRDTQYFGPGTRLTVL.

In nucleotides, the CDR3 is TGTGCCAGCAGCCCCCTACAGGTCGACAGCCCCTCGAACGAGCAGTACTTC. Protein: CASSPLQVDSPSNEQYF. The chain links TRBV7-8 to TRBJ2-7; possibly TRBD1 for D (5 bases). V gave up 5 bases and J gave up 5 bases, with 25 bases separating them. Germline assignment: CDR1 SGHVS and CDR2 FQNEAQ. This CDR3 region has 17 residues.

In DNA, the CDR3 is TGTGCCAGTTTGGCGACAGGGGCAGGACAGCCCCAGCATTTT. Its protein is CASLATGAGQPQHF. The rearrangement links TRBV2 to TRBJ1-5; 8 nucleotides line up with TRBD1. The CDR3 runs to 14 residues. The germline CDR1 and CDR2 sequences are SNHLY and FYNNEI. The trim removed 9 bases at V and 7 bases at J, leaving 11 bases unmatched. Full variable domain (outside the CDR3, taken from reference TRBV2 and TRBJ1-5): EPEVTQTPSHQVTQMGQEVILRCVPISNHLYFYWYRQILGQKVEFLVSFYNNEISEKSEIFDDQFSVERPDGSNFTLKIRSTKLEDSAMYFCASLATGAGQPQHFGDGTRLSIL.

The chain carries TRBV6-1 and TRBJ1-2; the match to TRBD1 covers 7 bases. This CDR3 spans 15 amino acids. V shed 8 bases and J 2 bases; nucleotides not matched to a gene: 11. CDR1 is MNHNS and CDR2 is SASEGT in the germline V gene. In nucleotides, the CDR3 is TGTGCCAGCGGTTCAGACAGGGAGTCAAACTATGGCTACACCTTC. Translating gives CASGSDRESNYGYTF.

Only a few counts were recorded for this clone. J is TRBJ2-7 and V is TRBV27; 10 bases agree with TRBD2. Looked up from germline, CDR1 is MNHEY and CDR2 is SMNVEV (reference sequence). The ends lost 8 bases at V and 4 bases at J; junction bases unmatched: 8. The CDR3 covers 14 residues. The chain's CDR3 is CASRRTSGVYEQYF. The CDR3 DNA reads as TGTGCCAGCCGTAGAACTAGCGGGGTATACGAGCAGTACTTC.

The chain combines TRBV11-1 with TRBJ2-7; the D call may be TRBD1 or TRBD2 (6 bases each). From germline, CDR1 is SGHAT and CDR2 FQDESV (reference sequence). V lost 5 bases and J 3 bases, leaving 20 bases between the germline ends. The CDR3 contains 16 residues. CDR3 bases: TGTGCCAGCAGCGGGGATCGGGCGGGACACCTCTACGAGCAGTACTTC. This sequence encodes CASSGDRAGHLYEQYF.

V gene TRBV30 combines with J gene TRBJ1-6; D gene unclear. The CDR3 is 12 residues long. Trimming stripped 2 bases from V and 7 bases from J, with 6 bases between. Per the germline V gene, CDR1 is GTSNPN and CDR2 is SVGIG (reference sequence). The CDR3 spells CAWSRMNSPLHF. CDR3 bases: TGTGCCTGGAGTAGGATGAATTCACCCCTCCACTTT.

The chain links TRBV9 to TRBJ2-1, with 9 bases matching TRBD2. J gave up 4 bases and V 4 bases, and 6 bases lay outside the gene matches. The CDR3 has 15 residues. Germline V CDR1 and CDR2: SGDLS, YYNGEE. The CDR3, as DNA: TGTGCCAGCAGCCTAGGGACTAGCTTGTACAATGAGCAGTTCTTC. Amino acid sequence: CASSLGTSLYNEQFF.

This CDR3 is CASSGTLNTEAFF. As DNA, the CDR3 is TGTGCCAGCAGCGGGACACTGAACACTGAAGCTTTCTTT. V and J are TRBV7-2 and TRBJ1-1; D perhaps matches TRBD1 (6 bases). The CDR3 is made up of 13 amino acids. Germline V lookup: CDR1 SGHTA, CDR2 FQGNSA. V was cut by 5 bases and J by 0 bases, with 7 bases left in between.

This chain joins TRBV9 and TRBJ1-2; the D gene is possibly TRBD1 (5 bases). The CDR3 extends over 15 amino acids. Trimming left V 4 bases short and J 4 bases short, with 17 bases between. Germline V gives CDR1 SGDLS, CDR2 YYNGEE. As DNA, the CDR3 is TGTGCCAGCAGCCCCGGACATGGTGTGGGCTATGGCTACACCTTC. Protein: CASSPGHGVGYGYTF.

The rearrangement links TRBV2 to TRBJ1-5; TRBD1 is a possible D gene (6 bases). Trimming removed 6 bases at V and 4 bases at J, with 16 bases between. The germline V gene encodes CDR1 SNHLY and CDR2 FYNNEI. The CDR3 runs to 15 residues. This CDR3 reads CASSAERGPNQPQHF. For the CDR3, the DNA is TGTGCCAGCAGCGCTGAACGGGGGCCGAATCAGCCCCAGCATTTT.

A single count supports this clone. The gene calls are TRBV10-3 and TRBJ2-1, with 8 bases matching TRBD2. This CDR3 is 16 amino acids long. V shed 7 bases, J shed 1 base, and the junction held 9 bases outside the gene matches. CDR1 is ENHRY, CDR2 SYGVKD, per germline. CDR3 sequence: CAINDQSGSSYNEQFF. The CDR3, as DNA: TGTGCCATCAACGACCAAAGCGGGAGTTCCTACAATGAGCAGTTCTTC.

The rearrangement joins TRBV11-3 to TRBJ2-1; D is perhaps TRBD1 (5 bases). Germline assignment: CDR1 SGHNT and CDR2 YENEEA. V was shortened by 3 bases and J by 5 bases, with 11 bases between the two germline ends. CDR3 length: 14 amino acids. CDR3 in DNA: TGTGCCAGCAGCTTCCTGGGGCCGAACAATGAGCAGTTCTTC. Translating it yields CASSFLGPNNEQFF.

This chain links TRBV4-3 with TRBJ2-2; no reliable D call. The CDR3 is made up of 14 amino acids. The germline CDR1 and CDR2 sequences are LGHNA and YSLEER. V lost 2 bases to trimming and J lost 6 bases, with 10 bases between them. For the CDR3, the DNA is TGCGCCAGCAGCCAATTCTTCGGCCCCGGGGAGCTGTTTTTT. Amino acids: CASSQFFGPGELFF.

The chain uses TRBV6-5 and TRBJ2-7, with TRBD1 matching over 7 bases. CDR1 is MNHEY, CDR2 SVGAGI, per germline. V shed 6 bases and J 3 bases; nucleotides not matched to a gene: 2. The CDR3 extends over 12 amino acids. Written as DNA, the CDR3 is TGTGCCAGCAGGACAGGGAGCTACGAGCAGTACTTC. Translated: CASRTGSYEQYF.

The chain carries TRBV7-2 and TRBJ1-3; 8 positions agree with TRBD1. With V trimmed by 3 bases and J by 2 bases, 0 bases remained unmatched. The CDR3 has 14 amino acids. Germline loops: CDR1 SGHTA, CDR2 FQGNSA. The DNA for the CDR3 is TGTGCCAGCAGCTTGGGACAGGCTGGAAACACCATATATTTT. The encoded protein is CASSLGQAGNTIYF. Based on the CDR3 plus reference TRBV7-2 and TRBJ1-3, the full variable domain is GAGVSQSPSNKVTEKGKDVELRCDPISGHTALYWYRQSLGQGLEFLIYFQGNSAPDKSGLPSDRFSAERTGGSVSTLTIQRTQQEDSAVYLCASSLGQAGNTIYFGEGSWLTVV.

The chain couples TRBV7-6 to TRBJ2-3; D tentatively reads TRBD1 or TRBD2 (5 bases each). CDR3 length: 16 residues. The germline V gene encodes CDR1 SGHVS and CDR2 FNYEAQ. Trimming removed 5 bases from V and 2 bases from J, with 17 bases in between. CDR3 DNA: TGTGCCAGCAGCCAGTTCGTGCTGGGACCCACAGATACGCAGTATTTT. Its protein is CASSQFVLGPTDTQYF. Variable domain in full (rest from reference TRBV7-6 and TRBJ2-3): GAGVSQSPRYKVTKRGQDVALRCDPISGHVSLYWYRQALGQGPEFLTYFNYEAQQDKSGLPNDRFSAERPEGSISTLTIQRTEQRDSAMYRCASSQFVLGPTDTQYFGPGTRLTVL.

J is TRBJ1-4 and V is TRBV10-3; perhaps TRBD1 as D (6 bases). V dropped 6 bases and J dropped 8 bases, with 19 bases sitting between them. The germline gives CDR1 ENHRY, CDR2 SYGVKD. The CDR3 covers 15 residues. CDR3 DNA: TGTGCCATCAGAATGGGGGCTACCAGTCGGGAAAAACTGTTTTTT. Amino acids: CAIRMGATSREKLFF.

V usage is TRBV9 and J usage is TRBJ2-2, with TRBD1 as a possible D gene (5 bases). The germline V and J ends were trimmed by 2 bases and 6 bases, with 8 bases remaining between them. The CDR3 covers 13 residues. Germline V CDR1 and CDR2: SGDLS, YYNGEE. The CDR3 here is CASSVRVPGELFF. The CDR3 bases are TGTGCCAGCAGCGTCAGGGTACCCGGGGAGCTGTTTTTT.

V usage is TRBV6-6 and J usage is TRBJ1-2, with D maybe TRBD1 (5 bases). Trimming removed 0 bases at V and 7 bases at J, with 9 bases between. Germline V gives CDR1 MNHNY, CDR2 SVGAGI (reference sequence). This CDR3 has 13 amino acids. DNA of the CDR3: TGTGCCAGCAGTTACTCGATTGGGGGTGGCTACACCTTC. It is translated as CASSYSIGGGYTF.

This chain joins TRBV30 and TRBJ1-1, with D possibly being TRBD1 (6 bases). CDR3 length equals 13 residues. V lost 4 bases and J lost 1, with 10 bases in between. CDR1 GTSNPN and CDR2 SVGIG come from the germline V gene (reference sequence). CDR3 sequence: CAWNKGENTEAFF. DNA of the CDR3: TGTGCCTGGAACAAGGGGGAGAACACTGAAGCTTTCTTT.